This TCR beta chain emerged from a study of blood T cell repertoires in COVID-19. Across the whole study: Samples came from the United States, Italy and Spain, spanning acute and convalescent COVID-19. PBMCs, B-cell-depleted T cells, or T cells were the source of the cDNA or gDNA that made up the material.

Per the original data handling: How many nucleated cells were present was estimated from reference gene primer amplification. Assay: immunoSEQ multiplex PCR; the TCRdb copy retains only in-frame clones and omits some. That table gives V, J and clone size, and the DNA gave D and trimming. The data hold some 200,000 clones, with roughly 84% observed a single time. This CDR3 region has 17 residues. The V gene's germline CDR1 is LNHDA and CDR2 SQIVND (reference sequence). The V end was cut by 5 bases, the J end by 0 bases, with 20 bases between. This chain connects TRBV19 to TRBJ2-7, with D tentatively TRBD2 (6 bases). The sample was peripheral blood. This receptor was obtained from a man aged 50 to 59 who had recovered from COVID-19. This CDR3 reads CASSSPSRDWNSYEQYF. The CDR3 DNA follows: TGTGCCAGTAGTTCTCCCTCCCGGGACTGGAACTCCTACGAGCAGTACTTC.